This T cell receptor beta chain was profiled in a study of human T cells and chemical hapten exposure. On the study more broadly: Alopecia areata, totalis or universalis affected patients who were mostly female.

Germline V gives CDR1 SGHDT, CDR2 YYEEEE. Trimming took 2 bases from V and 0 from J, leaving 12 bases between them. The CDR3 loop spans 16 amino acids. Points from the study as a whole: Sensitization with DPC brought no change to TCRs above 1 in 1000 in frequency. In the PT1 data, expanded TCR counts showed a positive correlation with patch test score.

About this clonotype: Its antigen is currently unknown.

Time point indicated: patch test 1, 2 weeks after DPC sensitization. Treatment specified: therapeutic diphenylcyclopropenone sensitization with weekly scalp DPC. TCRdb analysed the RACE reads with MiXCR anew, one entry per CDR3 protein. The sample includes some 200,000 distinct CDR3 sequences, approximately 20% seen only once; the top ten take over 6.5%. Source: whole blood, taken in connection with sensitization to the hapten diphenylcyclopropenone (DPC). This TCR derives from a woman aged 45 to 65 with alopecia areata. Some clones in this sample may be carry-over from other donors' samples. The rearrangement uses TRBV5-6 and TRBJ1-3, with D uncertain. CDR3 sequence reads: CASSFEGLGSGNTIYF. The CDR3 DNA is TGTGCCAGCAGCTTCGAAGGATTGGGCTCTGGAAACACCATATATTTT. The entire variable domain, with the rest obtained from reference TRBV5-6 and TRBJ1-3, is as follows: DAGVTQSPTHLIKTRGQQVTLRCSPKSGHDTVSWYQQALGQGPQFIFQYYEEEERQRGNFPDRFSGHQFPNYSSELNVNALLLGDSALYLCASSFEGLGSGNTIYFGEGSWLTVV.